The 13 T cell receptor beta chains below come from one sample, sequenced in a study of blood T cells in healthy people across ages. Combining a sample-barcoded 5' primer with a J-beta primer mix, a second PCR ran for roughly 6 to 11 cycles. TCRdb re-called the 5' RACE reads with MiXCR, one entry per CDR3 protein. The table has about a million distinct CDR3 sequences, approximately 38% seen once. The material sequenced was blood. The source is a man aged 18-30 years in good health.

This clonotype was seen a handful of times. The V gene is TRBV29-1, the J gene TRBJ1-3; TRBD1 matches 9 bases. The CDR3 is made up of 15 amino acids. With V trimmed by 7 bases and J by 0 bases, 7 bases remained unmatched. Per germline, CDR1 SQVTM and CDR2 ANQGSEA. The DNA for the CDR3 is TGCAGCGGGAGGACAGGGGAAGGCTCTGGAAACACCATATATTTT. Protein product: CSGRTGEGSGNTIYF.

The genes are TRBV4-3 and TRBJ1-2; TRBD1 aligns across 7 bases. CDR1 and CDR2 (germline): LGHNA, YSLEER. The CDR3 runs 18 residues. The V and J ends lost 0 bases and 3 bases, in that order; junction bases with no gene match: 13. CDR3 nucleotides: TGCGCCAGCAGCCAAGAAGAGGGGGCTGCCGGCAACGACTATGGCTACACCTTC. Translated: CASSQEEGAAGNDYGYTF.

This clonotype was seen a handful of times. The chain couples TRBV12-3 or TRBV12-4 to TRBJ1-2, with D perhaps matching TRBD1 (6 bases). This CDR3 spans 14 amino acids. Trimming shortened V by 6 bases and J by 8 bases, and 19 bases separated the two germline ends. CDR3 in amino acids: CASSTTGLAIGYTF. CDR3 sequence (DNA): TGTGCCAGCAGCACTACAGGGTTGGCAATCGGCTACACCTTC.

The CDR3 sequence: CASSKLQGFNEQYF. In nucleotides, the CDR3 is TGTGCCAGCAGCAAACTACAGGGATTCAACGAGCAGTACTTC. The chain joins TRBV2 to TRBJ2-7; D might be TRBD1 (6 bases). Germline values: CDR1 SNHLY, CDR2 FYNNEI. The CDR3 totals 14 residues. V lost 6 bases and J lost 5, with 17 bases in between.

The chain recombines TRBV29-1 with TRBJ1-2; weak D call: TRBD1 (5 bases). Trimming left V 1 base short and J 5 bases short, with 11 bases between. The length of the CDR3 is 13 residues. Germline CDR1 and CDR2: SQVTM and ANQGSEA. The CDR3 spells CSVEVRDSYGYTF. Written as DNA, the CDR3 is TGCAGCGTTGAAGTCAGGGATTCTTATGGCTACACCTTC.

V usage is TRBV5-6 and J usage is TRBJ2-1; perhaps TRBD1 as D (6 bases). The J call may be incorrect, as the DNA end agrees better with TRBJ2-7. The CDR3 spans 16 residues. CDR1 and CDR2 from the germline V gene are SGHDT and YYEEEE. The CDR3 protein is CASSSLRGLSYNEQYF. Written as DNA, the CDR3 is TGTGCCAGCAGCTCCCTCAGGGGCCTCTCCTACAATGAGCAGTACTTC.

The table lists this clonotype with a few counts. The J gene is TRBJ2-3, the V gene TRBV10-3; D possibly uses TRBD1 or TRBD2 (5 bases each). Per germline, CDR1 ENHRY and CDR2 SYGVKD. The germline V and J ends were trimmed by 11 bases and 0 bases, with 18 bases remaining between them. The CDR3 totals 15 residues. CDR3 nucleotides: TGTGCCGCCGGGCAGGGTGGAGGTAGCACAGATACGCAGTATTTT. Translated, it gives CAAGQGGGSTDTQYF.

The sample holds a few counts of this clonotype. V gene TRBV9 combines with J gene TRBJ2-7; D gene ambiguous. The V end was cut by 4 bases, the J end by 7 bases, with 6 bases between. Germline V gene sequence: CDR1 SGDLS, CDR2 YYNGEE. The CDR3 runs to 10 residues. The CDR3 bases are TGTGCCAGCAGCTTGCATGAGCAGTACTTC. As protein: CASSLHEQYF.

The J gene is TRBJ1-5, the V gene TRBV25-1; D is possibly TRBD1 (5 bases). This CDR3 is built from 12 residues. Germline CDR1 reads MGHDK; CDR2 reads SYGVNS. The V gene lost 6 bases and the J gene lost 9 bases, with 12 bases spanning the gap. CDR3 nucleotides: TGTGCCAGCAGAGAAGGGGACCTGCCCCAGCATTTT. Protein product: CASREGDLPQHF.

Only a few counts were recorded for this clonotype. The CDR3, as DNA: TGTGCCAGCAGCTTAGAGAACAGGAACACTGAAGCTTTCTTT. As protein: CASSLENRNTEAFF. The gene calls are TRBV7-2 and TRBJ1-1; D gene ambiguous. The germline CDR1 and CDR2 sequences are SGHTA and FQGNSA. The CDR3 spans 14 residues. Trimming cost V 1 base and J 1 base, with 7 bases left between them.

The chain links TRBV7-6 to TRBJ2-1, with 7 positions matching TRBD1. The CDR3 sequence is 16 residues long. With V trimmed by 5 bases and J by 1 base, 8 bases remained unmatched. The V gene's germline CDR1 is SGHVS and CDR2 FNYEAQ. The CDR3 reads CASSARQGSSYNEQFF. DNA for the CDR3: TGTGCCAGCAGCGCCCGACAGGGTAGTTCCTACAATGAGCAGTTCTTC.

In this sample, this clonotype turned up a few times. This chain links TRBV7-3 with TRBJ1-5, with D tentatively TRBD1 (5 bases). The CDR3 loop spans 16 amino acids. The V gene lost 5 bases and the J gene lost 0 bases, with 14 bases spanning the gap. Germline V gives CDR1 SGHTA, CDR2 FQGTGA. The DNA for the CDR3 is TGTGCCAGCAGCCCGGGACTGAGTAATAGCAATCAGCCCCAGCATTTT. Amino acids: CASSPGLSNSNQPQHF. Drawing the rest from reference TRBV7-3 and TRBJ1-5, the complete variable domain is GAGVSQTPSNKVTEKGKYVELRCDPISGHTALYWYRQSLGQGPEFLIYFQGTGAADDSGLPNDRFFAVRPEGSVSTLKIQRTERGDSAVYLCASSPGLSNSNQPQHFGDGTRLSIL.

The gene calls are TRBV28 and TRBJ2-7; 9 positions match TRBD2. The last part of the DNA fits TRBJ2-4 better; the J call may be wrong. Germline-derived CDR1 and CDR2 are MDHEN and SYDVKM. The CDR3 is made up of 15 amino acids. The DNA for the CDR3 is TGTGCCAGCAGTCCGGGACTAGCTGTCGGAAACATTCAGTACTTC. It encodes CASSPGLAVGNIQYF.